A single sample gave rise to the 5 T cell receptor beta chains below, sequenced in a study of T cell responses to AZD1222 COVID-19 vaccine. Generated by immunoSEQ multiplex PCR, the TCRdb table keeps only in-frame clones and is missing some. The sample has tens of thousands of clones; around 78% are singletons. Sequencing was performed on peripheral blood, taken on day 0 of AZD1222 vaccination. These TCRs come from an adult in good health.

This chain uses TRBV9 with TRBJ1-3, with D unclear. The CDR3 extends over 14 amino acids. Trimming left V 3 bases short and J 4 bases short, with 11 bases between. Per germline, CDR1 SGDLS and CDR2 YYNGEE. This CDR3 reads CASSARSFGNTIYF. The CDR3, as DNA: TGTGCCAGCAGCGCGAGAAGTTTCGGAAACACCATATATTTT. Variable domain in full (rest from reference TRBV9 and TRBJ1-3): DSGVTQTPKHLITATGQRVTLRCSPRSGDLSVYWYQQSLDQGLQFLIQYYNGEERAKGNILERFSAQQFPDLHSELNLSSLELGDSALYFCASSARSFGNTIYFGEGSWLTVV.

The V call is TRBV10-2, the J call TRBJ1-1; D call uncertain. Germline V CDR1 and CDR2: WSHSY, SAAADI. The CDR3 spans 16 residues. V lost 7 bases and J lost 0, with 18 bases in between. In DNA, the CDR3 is TGCGCCAGCATGGAGCCTCGGACGGAAATGAACACTGAAGCTTTCTTT. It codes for CASMEPRTEMNTEAFF.

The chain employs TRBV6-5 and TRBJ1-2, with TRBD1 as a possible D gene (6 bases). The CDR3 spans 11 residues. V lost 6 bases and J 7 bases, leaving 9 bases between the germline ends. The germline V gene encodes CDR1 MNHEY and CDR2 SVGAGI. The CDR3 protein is CASRQGLGYTF. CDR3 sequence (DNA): TGTGCCAGCAGGCAGGGGCTTGGCTACACCTTC.

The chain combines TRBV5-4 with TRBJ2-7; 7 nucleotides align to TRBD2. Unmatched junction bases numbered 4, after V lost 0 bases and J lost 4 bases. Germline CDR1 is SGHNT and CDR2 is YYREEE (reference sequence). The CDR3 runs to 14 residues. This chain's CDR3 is CASSLAASGYEQYV. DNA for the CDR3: TGTGCCAGCAGCTTGGCCGCTAGCGGTTACGAGCAGTACGTC.

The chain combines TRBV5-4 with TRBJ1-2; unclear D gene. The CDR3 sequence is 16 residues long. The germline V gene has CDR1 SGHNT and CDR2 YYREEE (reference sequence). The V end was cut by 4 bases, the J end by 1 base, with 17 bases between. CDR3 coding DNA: TGTGCCAGCAGCCCTCGGACTGGAACCGATAACTATGGCTACACCTTC. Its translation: CASSPRTGTDNYGYTF.